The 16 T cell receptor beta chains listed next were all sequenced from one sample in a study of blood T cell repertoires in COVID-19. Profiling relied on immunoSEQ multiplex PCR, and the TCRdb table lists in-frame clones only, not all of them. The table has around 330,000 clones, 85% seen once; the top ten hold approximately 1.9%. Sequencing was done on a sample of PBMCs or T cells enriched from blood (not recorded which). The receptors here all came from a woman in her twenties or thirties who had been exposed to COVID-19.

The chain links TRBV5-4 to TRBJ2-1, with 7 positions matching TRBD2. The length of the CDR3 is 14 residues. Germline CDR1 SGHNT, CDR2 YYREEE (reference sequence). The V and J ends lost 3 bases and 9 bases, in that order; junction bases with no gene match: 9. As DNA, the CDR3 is TGTGCCAGCAGCTCAACCGGGACTACACCTGAGCAGTTCTTC. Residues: CASSSTGTTPEQFF.

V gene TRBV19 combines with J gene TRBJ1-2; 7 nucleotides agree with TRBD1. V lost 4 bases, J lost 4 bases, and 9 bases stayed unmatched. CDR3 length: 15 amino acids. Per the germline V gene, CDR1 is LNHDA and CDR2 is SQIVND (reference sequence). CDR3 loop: CASSTSGTASYGYTF. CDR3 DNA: TGTGCCAGTAGTACCTCCGGGACAGCAAGCTATGGCTACACCTTC.

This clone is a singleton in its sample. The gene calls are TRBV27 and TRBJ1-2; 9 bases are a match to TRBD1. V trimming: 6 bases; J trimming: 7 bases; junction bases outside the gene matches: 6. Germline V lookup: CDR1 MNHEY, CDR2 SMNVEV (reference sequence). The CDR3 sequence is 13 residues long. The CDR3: CASRGQGLGGYTF. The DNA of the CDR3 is TGTGCCAGCAGGGGACAGGGCCTAGGTGGCTACACCTTC.

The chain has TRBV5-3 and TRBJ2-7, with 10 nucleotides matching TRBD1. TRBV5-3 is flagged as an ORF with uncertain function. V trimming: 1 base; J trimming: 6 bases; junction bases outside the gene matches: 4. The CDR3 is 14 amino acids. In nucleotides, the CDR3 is TGTGCCAGAAGCTTGTTCTGGACAGGGGGCGAGCAGTACTTC. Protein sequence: CARSLFWTGGEQYF.

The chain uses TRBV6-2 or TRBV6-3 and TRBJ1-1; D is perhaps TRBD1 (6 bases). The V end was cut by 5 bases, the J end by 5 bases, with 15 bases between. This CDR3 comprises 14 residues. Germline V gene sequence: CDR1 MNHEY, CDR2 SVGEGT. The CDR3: CASSTLGRGTEAFF. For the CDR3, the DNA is TGTGCCAGCAGTACACTGGGAAGGGGGACTGAAGCTTTCTTT.

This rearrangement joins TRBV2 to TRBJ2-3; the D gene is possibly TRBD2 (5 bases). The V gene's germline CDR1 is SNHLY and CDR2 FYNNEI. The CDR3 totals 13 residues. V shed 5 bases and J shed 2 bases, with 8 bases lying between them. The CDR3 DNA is TGTGCCAGCAGTAGGACTGACACAGATACGCAGTATTTT. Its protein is CASSRTDTDTQYF.

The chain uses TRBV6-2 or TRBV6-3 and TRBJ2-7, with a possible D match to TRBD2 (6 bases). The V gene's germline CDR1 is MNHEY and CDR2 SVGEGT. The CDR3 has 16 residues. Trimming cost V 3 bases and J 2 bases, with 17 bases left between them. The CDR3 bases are TGTGCCAGCAGTTATAATGTTCGGGAGTCACCCTACGAGCAGTACTTC. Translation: CASSYNVRESPYEQYF.

The CDR3 DNA reads as TGTGCCAGTAGTACTGGGACAGGGAGGCAAGAGACCCAGTACTTC. It specifies CASSTGTGRQETQYF. V usage is TRBV19 and J usage is TRBJ2-5; 9 bases are a match to TRBD1. Trimming at V came to 4 bases and at J to 2 bases, leaving 5 bases not matched to a gene. The length of the CDR3 is 15 residues. Germline V CDR1 and CDR2: LNHDA, SQIVND (reference sequence).

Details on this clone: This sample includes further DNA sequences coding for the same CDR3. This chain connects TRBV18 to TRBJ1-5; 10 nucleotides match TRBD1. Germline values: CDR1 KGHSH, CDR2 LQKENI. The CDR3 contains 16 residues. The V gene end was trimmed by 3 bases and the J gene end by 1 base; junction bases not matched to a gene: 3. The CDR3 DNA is TGTGCCAGCTCACCGCCGGGACAGGGGAGCAATCAGCCCCAGCATTTT. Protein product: CASSPPGQGSNQPQHF.

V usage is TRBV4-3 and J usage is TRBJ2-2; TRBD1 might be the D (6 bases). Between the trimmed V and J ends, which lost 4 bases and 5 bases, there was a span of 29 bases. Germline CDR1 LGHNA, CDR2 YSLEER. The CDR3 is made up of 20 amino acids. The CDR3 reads CASSPYLHRVGAYRTGELFF. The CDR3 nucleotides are TGCGCCAGCAGCCCCTACTTACACAGGGTAGGTGCTTACAGGACCGGGGAGCTGTTTTTT.

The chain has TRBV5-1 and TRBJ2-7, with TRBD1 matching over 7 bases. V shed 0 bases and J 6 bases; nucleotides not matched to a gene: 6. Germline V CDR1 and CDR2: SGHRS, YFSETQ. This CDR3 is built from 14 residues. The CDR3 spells CASSLATGVREQYF. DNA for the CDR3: TGCGCCAGCAGCTTGGCCACAGGGGTCCGCGAGCAGTACTTC.

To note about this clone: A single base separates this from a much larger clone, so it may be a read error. The CDR3, as DNA: TGTGCCAGCAGGACAGGGGGCACAGATACGCAGTATTTT. It encodes CASRTGGTDTQYF. The rearrangement uses TRBV7-2 and TRBJ2-3, with 8 positions matching TRBD1. Germline loops: CDR1 SGHTA, CDR2 FQGNSA. V shed 6 bases, J shed 1 base, and the junction held 0 bases outside the gene matches. This CDR3 is 13 amino acids long.

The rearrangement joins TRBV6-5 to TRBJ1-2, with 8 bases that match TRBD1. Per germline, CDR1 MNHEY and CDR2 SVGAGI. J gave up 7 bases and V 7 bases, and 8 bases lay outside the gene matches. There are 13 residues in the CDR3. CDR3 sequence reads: CASTGDRLRGYTF. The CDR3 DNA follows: TGTGCCAGCACCGGGGACAGGCTACGTGGCTACACCTTC.

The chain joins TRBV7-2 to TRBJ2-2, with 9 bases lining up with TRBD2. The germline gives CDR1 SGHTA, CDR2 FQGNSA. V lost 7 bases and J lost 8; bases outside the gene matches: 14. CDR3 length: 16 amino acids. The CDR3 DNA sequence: TGTGCCAGCAACAAACCCGGCGGGGGGGCCTTTGGGGAGCTGTTTTTT. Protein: CASNKPGGGAFGELFF.

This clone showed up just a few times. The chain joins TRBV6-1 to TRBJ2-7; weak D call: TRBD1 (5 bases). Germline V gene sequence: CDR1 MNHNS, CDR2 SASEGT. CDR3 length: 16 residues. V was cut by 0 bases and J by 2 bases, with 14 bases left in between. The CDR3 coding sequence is TGTGCCAGCAGTGAAGCGCAGGGTTCCGATCCCTACGAGCAGTACTTC. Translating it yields CASSEAQGSDPYEQYF.

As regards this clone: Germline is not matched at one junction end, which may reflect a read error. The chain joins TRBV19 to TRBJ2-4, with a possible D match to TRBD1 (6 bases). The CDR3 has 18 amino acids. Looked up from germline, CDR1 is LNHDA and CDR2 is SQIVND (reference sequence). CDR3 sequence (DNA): TGTGCCAGTAGTAACTCCCCATTAGGGGGTGGAGCCAAAAACATTCAATACTTC. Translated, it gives CASSNSPLGGGAKNIQYF.